This T cell receptor (beta chain) was observed in a study of T cell changes during pregnancy in multiple sclerosis. Libraries were prepared by immunoSEQ multiplex PCR; TCRdb keeps only in-frame clonotypes and omits some of them. The sample lists about 36,000 clones, around 92% seen once, with over 1% in the top ten. In germline, CDR1 is SGHRS, CDR2 YFSETQ. The CDR3 extends over 12 amino acids. The V and J ends lost 3 bases and 6 bases respectively, with 8 bases between them. The source material was PBMCs (not recorded whether the cells were cultured). The receptor was derived from a female donor with multiple sclerosis, enrolled in a pregnancy study. J is TRBJ2-3 and V is TRBV5-1; D gene uncertain. This CDR3 is CASSSTWDTQYF. CDR3 nucleotides: TGCGCCAGCAGCTCGACGTGGGATACGCAGTATTTT.